Below, 8 T cell receptor beta chains from the same sample are listed, as sequenced in a study of T cells in localized non-small cell lung cancer (dated by TCRdb to 2020 to 2022). Library construction relied on the immunoSEQ multiplex PCR assay. TCRdb re-hosts the immuneACCESS table, in-frame sequences only. Its copies lack some clones; in the studies checked, an unresolved V gene accounts for under half of them, and the cause for the rest is not known. For this sample there are 75,000 to 80,000 clones; 65% to 85% appear just once. The ten largest account for roughly 9.8% of the sample. The source was peripheral blood, collected before any cancer treatment. These receptors came from a female donor at least 60 years old with stage I lung adenocarcinoma.

This clone showed up just once. The CDR3 sequence is CASSSFKGGPKETQYF. CDR3 nucleotide sequence: TGTGCCAGCAGCTCCTTTAAGGGGGGGCCTAAAGAGACCCAGTACTTC. The chain uses TRBV7-9 and TRBJ2-5; D is possibly TRBD2 (7 bases). Trimming shortened V by 4 bases and J by 3 bases, and 18 bases separated the two germline ends. CDR3 length: 16 residues. CDR1 is SEHNR, CDR2 FQNEAQ, per germline (reference sequence).

This clone was seen just once. This chain links TRBV7-2 with TRBJ2-3, with TRBD2 matching over 13 bases. The CDR3 spans 15 residues. CDR1 SGHTA and CDR2 FQGNSA come from the germline V gene. The ends lost 3 bases at V and 4 bases at J; junction bases unmatched: 1. Here the CDR3 reads CASSFTSGGADTQYF. CDR3 in DNA: TGTGCCAGCAGCTTTACTAGCGGGGGGGCAGATACGCAGTATTTT.

The chain combines TRBV19 with TRBJ2-1; no clear D. V was pared by 5 bases and J by 4 bases, with 3 bases between. The CDR3 is 11 amino acids. Per germline, CDR1 LNHDA and CDR2 SQIVND (reference sequence). CDR3: CASSQYNEQFF. Written as DNA, the CDR3 is TGTGCCAGTAGTCAGTACAATGAGCAGTTCTTC.

The chain links TRBV5-4 to TRBJ2-1, with 12 positions matching TRBD2. J lost 6 bases, V lost 0 bases, and 4 bases had no gene match. The CDR3 covers 16 residues. Germline CDR1 and CDR2: SGHNT and YYREEE (reference sequence). DNA of the CDR3: TGTGCCAGCAGCTTGGGACTAGCGGGAGTACGCAATGAGCAGTTCTTC. Amino acids: CASSLGLAGVRNEQFF.

The gene calls are TRBV5-6 and TRBJ1-2, with D possibly matching TRBD1 (6 bases). V lost 2 bases, J lost 2 bases, and 16 bases lay in between. The CDR3 has 16 amino acids. The germline V gene encodes CDR1 SGHDT and CDR2 YYEEEE. The DNA of the CDR3 is TGTGCCAGCAGCTTTCTGAACCGGGACATAAACTATGGCTACACCTTC. It is translated as CASSFLNRDINYGYTF.

The V and J genes are TRBV7-6 and TRBJ2-7; 7 bases fit TRBD2. Trimming removed 2 bases from V and 0 bases from J; junction bases left unmatched: 4. The CDR3 is 15 amino acids. Germline V gives CDR1 SGHVS, CDR2 FNYEAQ. In nucleotides, the CDR3 is TGTGCCAGCAGCTTAATTCCTAGCGGCTCCTACGAGCAGTACTTC. Translating gives CASSLIPSGSYEQYF.

The chain links TRBV5-1 to TRBJ2-7; 12 nucleotides align to TRBD2. The CDR3 length is 16 residues. Per the germline V gene, CDR1 is SGHRS and CDR2 is YFSETQ. V dropped 0 bases and J dropped 2; count of bases not matched to a gene: 3. The CDR3 spells CASSLGTSGTTYEQYF. The DNA for the CDR3 is TGCGCCAGCAGCTTGGGGACTAGCGGGACCACCTACGAGCAGTACTTC.

The rearrangement uses TRBV19 and TRBJ1-5; TRBD1 is a possible D gene (6 bases). Deletions cut 3 bases from V and 3 bases from J, with 12 bases between. Germline V CDR1 and CDR2: LNHDA, SQIVND (reference sequence). CDR3 length equals 15 residues. Here the CDR3 reads CASSMDGQNNQPQHF. CDR3 nucleotides: TGTGCCAGTAGTATGGACGGACAGAACAATCAGCCCCAGCATTTT.